This T cell receptor beta chain was obtained from a study of T cells in Graves' hyperthyroidism and ophthalmopathy. Ten or more counts support this clonotype. The CDR3 loop spans 13 amino acids. V dropped 6 bases and J dropped 5 bases, with 11 bases sitting between them. CDR1 MNHEY and CDR2 SMNVEV come from the germline V gene (reference sequence). From RNA transcripts, TCR beta CDR3 regions were amplified. HTBI primers were the set used in a first-round RT-PCR of the TCR CDR3. One entry per CDR3 protein, called by TCRdb with MiXCR from the multiplex PCR reads. The data show about 620,000 distinct CDR3 sequences, with roughly 16% seen just once and less than 4.5% held by the top ten.

The V gene is TRBV27, the J gene TRBJ2-1, with D unresolved. Sequencing was carried out using blood. The clonotype originates from a woman in her 30s with Graves' hyperthyroidism. The DNA of the CDR3 is TGTGCCAGCAGCCTCGGATTAAACAATGAGCAGTTCTTC. Amino acid sequence: CASSLGLNNEQFF.